Sequencing of this T cell receptor (beta chain) was carried out in a study of shared clonotypes between healthy human individuals. Background on the study: Donors consisted of a couple of women and a few men between 18 and 49.

This CDR3 spans 15 amino acids. Germline assignment: CDR1 MNHNS and CDR2 SASEGT. Losses at the gene ends were 3 bases for V and 2 bases for J; bases not matched to a gene: 7. CD45RO-negative cells were positively selected for CCR7, leaving out terminally differentiated effector memory CD45RA+ cells. Each donor was a Caucasian adult residing in Nashville, Tennessee. This table comes from immunoSEQ multiplex PCR, and its TCRdb copy is limited to in-frame clones, with some not included. Among about 2.1 million clones listed, roughly 93% were seen once. Sequenced: naive CD8+ T cells from PBMCs. The genes are TRBV6-1 and TRBJ2-7; 7 nucleotides match TRBD2. This TCR came from a young man in good health. Some clones in this sample may be carry-over from other donors' samples. In DNA form, the CDR3 reads TGTGCCAGCAGTGAGATAACTAGCGTTGCCTACGAGCAGTACTTC. It specifies CASSEITSVAYEQYF.